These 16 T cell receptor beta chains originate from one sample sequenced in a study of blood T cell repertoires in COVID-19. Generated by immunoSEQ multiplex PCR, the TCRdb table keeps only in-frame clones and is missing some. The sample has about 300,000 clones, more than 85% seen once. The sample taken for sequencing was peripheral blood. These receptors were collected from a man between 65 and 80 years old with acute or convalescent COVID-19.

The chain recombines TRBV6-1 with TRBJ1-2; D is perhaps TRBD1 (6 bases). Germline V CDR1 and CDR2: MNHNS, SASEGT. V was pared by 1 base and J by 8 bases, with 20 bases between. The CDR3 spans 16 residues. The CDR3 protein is CASSEDLRETGRGYTF. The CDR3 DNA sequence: TGTGCCAGCAGTGAAGATCTTCGGGAAACAGGGCGAGGCTACACCTTC.

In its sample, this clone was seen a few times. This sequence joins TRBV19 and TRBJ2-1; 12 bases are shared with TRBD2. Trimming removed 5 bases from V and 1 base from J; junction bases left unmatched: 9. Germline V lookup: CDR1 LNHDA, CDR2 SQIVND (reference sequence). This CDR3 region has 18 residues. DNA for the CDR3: TGTGCCAGTAGTTCCCATAAACTAGCGGGAGGATCCTACAATGAGCAGTTCTTC. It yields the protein CASSSHKLAGGSYNEQFF.

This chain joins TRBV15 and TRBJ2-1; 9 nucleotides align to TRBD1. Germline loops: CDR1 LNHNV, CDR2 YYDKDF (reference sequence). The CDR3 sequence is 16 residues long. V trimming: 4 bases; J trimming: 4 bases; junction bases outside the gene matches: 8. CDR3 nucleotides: TGTGCCACCAGCACTTATTCCGGGACAGGGTACAATGAGCAGTTCTTC. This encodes CATSTYSGTGYNEQFF. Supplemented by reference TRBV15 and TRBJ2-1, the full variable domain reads DAMVIQNPRYQVTQFGKPVTLSCSQTLNHNVMYWYQQKSSQAPKLLFHYYDKDFNNEADTPDNFQSRRPNTSFCFLDIRSPGLGDTAMYLCATSTYSGTGYNEQFFGPGTRLTVL.

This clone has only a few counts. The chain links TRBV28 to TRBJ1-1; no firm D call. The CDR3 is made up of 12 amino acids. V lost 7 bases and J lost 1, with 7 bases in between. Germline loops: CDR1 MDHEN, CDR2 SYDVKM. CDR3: CASTGPNTEAFF. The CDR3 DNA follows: TGTGCCAGCACTGGCCCGAACACTGAAGCTTTCTTT.

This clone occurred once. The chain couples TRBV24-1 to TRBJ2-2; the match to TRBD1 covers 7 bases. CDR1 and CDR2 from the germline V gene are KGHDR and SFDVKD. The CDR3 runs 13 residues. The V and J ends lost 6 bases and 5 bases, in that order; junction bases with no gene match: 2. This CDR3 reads CATSLQGTGELFF. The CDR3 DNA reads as TGTGCCACCAGTCTACAGGGGACCGGGGAGCTGTTTTTT.

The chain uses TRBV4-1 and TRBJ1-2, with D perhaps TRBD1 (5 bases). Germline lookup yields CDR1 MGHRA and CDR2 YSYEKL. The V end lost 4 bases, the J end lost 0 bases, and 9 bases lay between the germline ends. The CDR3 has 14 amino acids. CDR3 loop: CASSLMTANYGYTF. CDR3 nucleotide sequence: TGCGCCAGCAGCCTCATGACAGCTAACTATGGCTACACCTTC.

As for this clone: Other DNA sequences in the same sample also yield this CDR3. CDR3 sequence reads: CASSVGLAGYNEQFF. The CDR3 DNA is TGTGCCAGCAGCGTAGGACTAGCGGGGTACAATGAGCAGTTCTTC. The V call is TRBV9, the J call TRBJ2-1; 11 bases are shared with TRBD2. The germline CDR1 and CDR2 sequences are SGDLS and YYNGEE. V was pared by 0 bases and J by 4 bases, with 0 bases of the junction left unmatched. The CDR3 has 15 amino acids.

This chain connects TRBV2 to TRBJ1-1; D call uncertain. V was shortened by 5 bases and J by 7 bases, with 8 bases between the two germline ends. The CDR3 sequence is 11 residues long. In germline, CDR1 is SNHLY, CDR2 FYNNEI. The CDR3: CASSYAGEAFF. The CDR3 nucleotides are TGTGCCAGCAGTTATGCGGGTGAAGCTTTCTTT.

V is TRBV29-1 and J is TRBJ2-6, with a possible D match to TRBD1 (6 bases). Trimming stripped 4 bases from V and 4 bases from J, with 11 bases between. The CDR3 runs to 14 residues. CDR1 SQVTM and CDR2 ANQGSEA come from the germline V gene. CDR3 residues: CSVVGASGANVLTF. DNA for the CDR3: TGCAGCGTTGTGGGGGCTAGCGGGGCCAACGTCCTGACTTTC.

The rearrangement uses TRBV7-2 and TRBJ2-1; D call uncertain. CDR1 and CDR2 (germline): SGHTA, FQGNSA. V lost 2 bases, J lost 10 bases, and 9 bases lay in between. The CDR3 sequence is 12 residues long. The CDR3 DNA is TGTGCCAGCAGCTTATTTCGTGAGGAGCAGTTCTTC. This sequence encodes CASSLFREEQFF.

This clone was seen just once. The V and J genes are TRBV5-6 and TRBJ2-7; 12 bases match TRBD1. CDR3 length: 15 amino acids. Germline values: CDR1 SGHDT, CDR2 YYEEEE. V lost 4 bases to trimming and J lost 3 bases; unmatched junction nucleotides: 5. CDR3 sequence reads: CASSARDRGLYEQYF. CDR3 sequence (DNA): TGTGCCAGCAGCGCCCGGGACAGGGGGCTCTACGAGCAGTACTTC. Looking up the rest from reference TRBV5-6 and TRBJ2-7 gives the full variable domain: DAGVTQSPTHLIKTRGQQVTLRCSPKSGHDTVSWYQQALGQGPQFIFQYYEEEERQRGNFPDRFSGHQFPNYSSELNVNALLLGDSALYLCASSARDRGLYEQYFGPGTRLTVT.

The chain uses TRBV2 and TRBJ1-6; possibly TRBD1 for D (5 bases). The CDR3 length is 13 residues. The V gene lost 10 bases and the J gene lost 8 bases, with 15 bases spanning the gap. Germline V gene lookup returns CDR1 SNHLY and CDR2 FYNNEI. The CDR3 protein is CATWGGADSPLHF. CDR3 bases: TGTGCCACGTGGGGAGGGGCTGATTCACCCCTCCACTTT.

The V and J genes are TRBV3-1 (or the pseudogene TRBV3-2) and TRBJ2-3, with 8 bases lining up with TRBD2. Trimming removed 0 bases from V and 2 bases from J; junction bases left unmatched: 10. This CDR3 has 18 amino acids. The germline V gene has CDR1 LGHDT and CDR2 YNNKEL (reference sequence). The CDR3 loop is CASSQDYWRGVSTDTQYF. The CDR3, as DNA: TGTGCCAGCAGCCAAGATTACTGGCGGGGGGTTTCCACAGATACGCAGTATTTT.

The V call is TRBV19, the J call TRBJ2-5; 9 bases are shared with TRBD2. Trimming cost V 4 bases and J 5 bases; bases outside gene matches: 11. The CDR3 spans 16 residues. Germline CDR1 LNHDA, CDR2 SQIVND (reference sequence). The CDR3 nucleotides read TGTGCCAGTAGTAACGCCTGGGTAGCGGGAGAGGAGACCCAGTACTTC. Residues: CASSNAWVAGEETQYF.

CDR3 coding DNA: TGTGCCAGCTCAATACGGACTAGCGGCACAGATACGCAGTATTTT. This sequence encodes CASSIRTSGTDTQYF. V gene TRBV18 combines with J gene TRBJ2-3; 9 bases line up with TRBD2. With 5 bases clipped from V and 1 base from J, the junction kept 4 bases outside the gene matches. This CDR3 contains 15 residues. The germline V gene encodes CDR1 KGHSH and CDR2 LQKENI.

The CDR3 DNA follows: TGTGCCAGCAGTGATAGAGCTTCTTCCTACGAGCAGTACTTC. Amino acids: CASSDRASSYEQYF. The chain has TRBV6-1 and TRBJ2-7; D uncertain. CDR1 MNHNS and CDR2 SASEGT come from the germline V gene. Trimming took 3 bases from V and 1 from J, leaving 10 bases between them. CDR3 length: 14 residues.